This TCR beta chain was recorded in a study of cytomegalovirus exposure and HLA in healthy donors (dated by TCRdb to 2016 to 2017). Study-level background: According to an earlier analysis of a few hundred of the donors, some 180 million T cells yielded 100 million or so unique TCR beta sequences and about 300 Gb of sequence data. In the later analysis, no new phenotypic data were used to find candidate immune exposures; instead, reliance was placed on TCR beta sequences and their occurrence across donors. Every repertoire in the discovery cohort had been generated on one and the same sequencing platform. The aim of the study was to test whether cataloging public T cell receptors could identify signatures of past pathogen exposure. Roughly 300 gigabases of sequencing data and 78 million or so unique TCR sequences were included in an early release covering roughly 700 HLA-typed donors. An earlier analysis of approximately 500 of the donors applied high-throughput TCR beta sequencing to assess whether each TCR beta V gene segment acted as functional or pseudogenic. High-throughput TCR immunosequencing, statistical association of individual TCRs with disease status, and machine learning were combined to predict cytomegalovirus infection status. Using immunosequencing, the study profiled T cell repertoires from 640 or so subjects and related those repertoires to cytomegalovirus serostatus. Donor age, sex, ethnicity and CMV serostatus were collected together with the repertoire data. HLA typing included class I and class II loci at four-digit resolution. Among around 400 genotyped donors of the cohort, an average of around 240,000 unique TCR beta nucleotide sequences was sequenced per donor, of which about 19% were non-productive. Along with the roughly 610-subject first cohort, a separate validation cohort of over a hundred different subjects was used. About 5 DR-DQ haplotypes were handled as single units for association and clustering, since linkage in the cohort was strong. Typing coverage differed by locus: A, B, C, DRB1 and DQB1 were typed in roughly 629-630 donors, DQA1 in about 560, DPA1 in 600 to 610, and DPB1 in roughly 470. A later genetic analysis took genome-wide SNP genotypes for about three fifths of the 666 donors and used that subset as a discovery cohort. The genetic ancestry cluster associated with self-reported Caucasian donors included 81% of the 300 to 450 genotyped donors. To study patterns of TCR occurrence, a later analysis re-analyzed previously published TCR beta repertoires from under 750 donors and added high-resolution HLA genotyping. Paper-wide results and their limitations: A later analysis associated about 17,000 TCR beta sequences with specific HLA alleles at a false discovery rate of 0.05. Sequencing depth was assumed to be roughly uniform across donors in the presence/absence analyses, though that assumption may not hold. Because some donors lacked HLA typing at each locus, the association tests relied only on the typed subset. Because counts were too low, about 18 rarely observed V segments, including chromosome 9 orphons, were left out of the earlier analysis of 587 of the donors. A further reported finding was that TCR beta sequences accurately predicted the HLA-A and HLA-B alleles for most subjects in the first cohort. Because the 87-base-pair reads could not distinguish some IMGT-functional V segments, including TRBV6-2 and TRBV6-3, those segments were excluded. The classifier was reported to diagnose cytomegalovirus status with high specificity and sensitivity in both the original cohort and the validation cohort. Across donors, most TCR sequences were observed very rarely, whereas some public TCRs were present in many individuals. In a later genetic analysis, a missense DCLRE1C variant was associated with V-gene and J-gene trimming of TCR beta chains, and the association was replicated in an independent cohort. According to a later genetic analysis, donors in an Asian-associated ancestry cluster had fewer N-insertions in productive TCRs than the approximately 710-donor mean. Correlated functional status among segregating V segments might reflect linkage disequilibrium, but an unknown experimental factor could not be ruled out. The only immune exposure information available for the cohort was CMV serostatus. Several of the top co-occurrence clusters appeared to be linked to parvovirus B19, influenza, CMV and Epstein-Barr virus, according to a later analysis. A group of highly shared sequence variants was considered likely to be a technical artifact of the sequencing pipeline. According to a later analysis, most CMV-associated TCR beta chains appeared to be HLA-restricted, and the HLA associations seemed to be driven largely by CMV exposure. In a later analysis, HLA-associated TCR beta chains were found to be more clonally expanded and to have lower generation probabilities than equally common non-associated chains. The authors suggested that the approach could potentially be extended to other disease states and immunological phenotypes. The cohort was sequenced for TCR beta chains only, and without alpha or paired-chain data the features that could be detected were limited. In a later analysis, TCR association rates were found to vary across HLA loci, with the most associated TCRs seen for DRB1 alleles and the fewest for HLA-C alleles. In the study, about 150 TCR beta chains were listed as associated with cytomegalovirus. When HLA alleles, especially DR and DQ, strongly co-occurred, attributing TCR associations to individual alleles was difficult. An earlier analysis of approximately 590 of the donors showed that most TCR beta V segments appeared in productive rearrangements either about 90% or about 30% of the time, which broadly matched IMGT annotations. In vitro tests confirmed that three of the cytomegalovirus-associated TCR beta chains recognize cytomegalovirus antigens.

Library construction relied on the immunoSEQ multiplex PCR assay. For the multiplex PCR, a mixture combining 60 forward primers for TCR Vbeta segments and 13 reverse primers for TCR Jbeta segments was used. The CDR3 region of rearranged TCR beta genes was amplified from genomic DNA with a multiplex PCR assay. The amplified TCR beta libraries were sequenced on the Illumina HiSeq System as 87-base-pair reads. Per the original workflow: In a later analysis, tens of millions of unique TCR beta chains were counted across the 666 repertoires, and around 10 million of these chains were shared by at least two donors. A nearest-neighbor algorithm error-corrected the raw reads and collapsed the reads into unique sequences, merging closely related sequences to remove PCR and sequencing errors. CDR3 sequences were aligned to IMGT reference sequences to assign V, D and J gene segments. For a sequence to be retained, a match of at least six nucleotides to both a V gene segment and a J gene segment was required. Rearrangements were called productive when the CDR3 lacked stop codons and stayed in frame with V and J; all others were non-productive. Following IMGT convention, CDR3 was defined as the stretch from the second conserved V-encoded cysteine up to the conserved J-encoded phenylalanine. Sequences without an unambiguous match to a single V gene segment were excluded from the earlier analysis of 587 of the donors. An earlier analysis of almost 600 of the donors classified V segments as functional when productive rearrangements were above 56.7% and as segregating when the standard deviation between donors was above 5%. To diagnose cytomegalovirus status from the catalog of TCR beta chain sequences, a statistical classification framework was built. In a later analysis, TCR nucleotide sequences were compared against IMGT/GENE-DB human TR gene sequences so that V and J genes could be assigned. A later analysis assigned CDR3 sequences and most-parsimonious VDJ recombination scenarios with the TCRdist pipeline. A later analysis defined each TCR beta chain by its CDR3 amino acid sequence plus V-gene family, and excluded reads lacking a unique V-gene family. As a way to deal with suspected cross-contamination and a sequencing artifact, a later analysis dropped nearly 600 nucleotide sequences that were highly shared and had low generation probability. For each public chain, a later analysis derived a clonal expansion index from normalized ranks of inferred template counts within each repertoire. A later analysis computed generation probabilities with a VDJ recombination model fitted to out-of-frame rearrangements, and checked the results against IGoR. In a later analysis, hypergeometric tests were used to score TCR-TCR, TCR-HLA and TCR-CMV co-occurrence, with a repertoire-size bias correction applied to TCR pairs. A later analysis estimated false discovery rates by permuting HLA or CMV assignments 20 times. In a later analysis, co-occurring TCRs were grouped using DBSCAN, and TCRdist sequence similarity was added for clustering within HLA-allele-positive subsets. Co-occurrence clustering excluded repertoires with fewer than 30,000 or more than 120,000 public chains, plus five with anomalous nucleotide sharing. TCRdb's version of the immuneACCESS table is confined to in-frame rearrangements and falls short of the full clone set. An unresolved V gene accounts for under half of the shortfall where checked; the remainder is of unknown origin. Clone size and V and J calls were adopted from that table, with D and trimming inferred from the DNA. The sample includes 160,000 or so clones, with under 80% observed a single time. The ten most abundant clones make up around 1.5% of the sample.

The cohort was made up of approximately 700 healthy bone marrow donors. Cohort members were all nominally healthy when sampled, although unrecorded immune exposures were likely present. The donor was CMV seronegative and belonged to the group of 350 to 400 seronegative cohort members. A peripheral blood sample was provided by each donor, and peripheral blood mononuclear cells were used for TCR beta sequencing. Genomic DNA extraction from the blood cell samples was performed with the Qiagen DNeasy Blood Extraction Kit. Looking up the germline V gene yields CDR1 SGHTS and CDR2 YDEGEE. The CDR3 numbers 17 residues from cysteine through phenylalanine. Solely the CDR3 DNA is kept, with 51 bases framed from the first base. Trimming takes 4 bases off V and 6 bases off J; junction bases not matched to a gene: 16. To note about this clone: Its specific antigen is unknown. Base qualities are not provided; no much larger clone lies one nucleotide away.

The origin of this receptor is a woman aged 25 to 39 in good health and CMV-seronegative. The chain is made from TRBV5-8 and TRBJ1-2; 9 junctional bases match TRBD1. The sample comprised PBMCs. The nucleotide sequence reads as follows: TGTGCCAGCAGCAATGCTATGGACAGGGGCCAATTCAATGGCTACACCTTC. Translation gives CASSNAMDRGQFNGYTF.